This is a list of T cell receptor beta chains from one sample in a study of regulatory T cells in long-lasting Graves disease. TCRdb reanalysed the multiplex PCR reads using MiXCR and keeps one entry per CDR3 protein. Of around 250,000 distinct CDR3 sequences in the sample, 20% to 25% were seen once. The sample here was peripheral blood mononuclear cells (PBMCs), taken at new diagnosis, from a patient treated with antithyroid drugs. Receptor source: a female donor with Graves disease. CDR3s include the opening cysteine and the closing phenylalanine or tryptophan. Fields, in order: J gene, D gene, clone size, V gene, CDR3 protein, CDR3 DNA. D genes are given only for firm matches. Clone size is given for some rows only: seen once, a few or many times, or a class if the clone is expanded.

TRBJ2-2 - many TRBV7-8 CASSLAGLNTGELFF TGTGCCAGCAGCTTAGCGGGGTTGAACACCGGGGAGCTGTTTTTT
TRBJ2-5 TRBD2 - TRBV7-2 CASSSTGTSGGAPETQYF TGTGCCAGCAGCTCCACCGGGACTAGCGGGGGGGCCCCGGAGACCCAGTACTTC
TRBJ2-6 - many TRBV20-1 CSAPSGANVLTF TGCAGTGCTCCCTCTGGGGCCAACGTCCTGACTTTC
TRBJ1-3 - many TRBV18 CASSPPLTSGNTIYF TGTGCCAGCTCACCACCCCTGACGTCTGGAAACACCATATATTTT
TRBJ2-3 - many TRBV20-1 CSASSWAGQGGGTDTQYF TGCAGTGCTTCTTCTTGGGCAGGTCAGGGCGGGGGCACAGATACGCAGTATTTT
TRBJ2-3 TRBD2 many TRBV9 CASSLSGRASTDTQYF TGTGCCAGCAGCCTTAGCGGGAGGGCCTCTACAGATACGCAGTATTTT
TRBJ2-1 - - TRBV9 CASSLRWAGMINEQFF TGTGCCAGCAGCCTACGGTGGGCAGGGATGATCAATGAGCAGTTCTTC
TRBJ2-3 - many TRBV6-5 CASSYRGPSTDTQYF TGTGCCAGCAGTTACCGAGGGCCGAGCACAGATACGCAGTATTTT
TRBJ2-2 - many TRBV5-1 CASSRSRSNTGELFF TGCGCCAGCAGCCGAAGCAGGTCGAACACCGGGGAGCTGTTTTTT
TRBJ2-3 TRBD2 once TRBV3-1 CASSQSDWSSGNGADTQYF TGTGCCAGCAGCCAGTCGGATTGGTCTAGCGGGAACGGAGCAGATACGCAGTATTTT
TRBJ2-3 TRBD2 once TRBV20-1 CSARGLAGAHTQYF TGCAGTGCCAGAGGACTAGCGGGAGCGCATACGCAGTATTTT
TRBJ2-1 TRBD2 many TRBV2 CASSEADGLAGYNEQFF TGTGCCAGCAGTGAAGCGGACGGACTAGCGGGATACAATGAGCAGTTCTTC
TRBJ2-1 TRBD1 many TRBV19 CASRPTGTGANEQFF TGTGCCAGTAGGCCAACCGGGACAGGGGCCAATGAGCAGTTCTTC
TRBJ1-2 - many TRBV5-5 CASSLARGGGNYGYTF TGTGCCAGCAGCTTGGCGCGGGGTGGTGGGAACTATGGCTACACCTTC
TRBJ2-5 - - TRBV7-2 CASSFAGLPQETQYF TGTGCCAGCAGCTTCGCGGGACTCCCACAAGAGACCCAGTACTTC
TRBJ2-5 TRBD2 many TRBV20-1 CSAVMAGGRETQYF TGCAGTGCTGTCATGGCGGGGGGACGGGAGACCCAGTACTTC
TRBJ2-1 TRBD2 many TRBV10-1 CASSPVAGGYNEQFF TGCGCCAGCAGCCCCGTAGCGGGAGGGTACAATGAGCAGTTCTTC
TRBJ2-5 - many TRBV29-1 CSVEAAATQYF TGCAGCGTTGAGGCCGCAGCGACCCAGTACTTC
TRBJ1-2 - many TRBV28 CASSFQGQTYGYTF TGTGCCAGCAGTTTCCAAGGACAGACCTATGGCTACACCTTC
TRBJ2-7 - many TRBV12-3/TRBV12-4 CASTMGHLSYEQYF TGTGCCAGCACTATGGGACATCTCTCCTACGAGCAGTACTTC
TRBJ2-2 TRBD2 - TRBV5-1 CASTSQTSGPNTGELFF TGCGCCAGCACCTCGCAGACTAGCGGGCCGAACACCGGGGAGCTGTTTTTT
TRBJ2-2 - - TRBV28 CASSRSGVGAGELFF TGTGCCAGCAGTAGGTCGGGGGTCGGTGCCGGGGAGCTGTTTTTT
TRBJ1-4 - many TRBV20-1 CSASVRSTNEKLFF TGCAGTGCTAGTGTCAGGAGTACTAATGAAAAACTGTTTTTT
TRBJ1-5 - few TRBV7-9 CASSKEEANQPQHF TGTGCCAGCAGCAAGGAAGAGGCAAATCAGCCCCAGCATTTT
TRBJ2-7 - many TRBV20-1 CSARDEDNPYEQYF TGCAGTGCTAGAGATGAGGACAACCCCTACGAGCAGTACTTC
TRBJ2-7 TRBD2 many TRBV30 CAWSPGTSGEQYF TGTGCCTGGAGTCCAGGGACTAGCGGCGAGCAGTACTTC
TRBJ2-5 TRBD1 many TRBV19 CATKGDSGRETQYF TGTGCCACCAAGGGGGACAGTGGAAGAGAGACCCAGTACTTC
TRBJ2-3 - - TRBV15 CAMKGPHITDTQYF TGTGCCATGAAAGGGCCCCATATCACAGATACGCAGTATTTT
TRBJ1-2 - - TRBV28 CASSLWRGQVGYTF TGTGCCAGCAGTTTATGGCGGGGGCAGGTTGGCTACACCTTC
TRBJ2-3 - many TRBV7-2 CASSLQGSDTQYF TGTGCCAGCAGCTTGCAGGGATCAGATACGCAGTATTTT
TRBJ2-7 - many TRBV20-1 CSARGWDNSYEQYF TGCAGTGCTAGAGGGTGGGACAACTCCTACGAGCAGTACTTC
TRBJ2-5 - many TRBV9 CASSRESQGSETQYF TGTGCCAGCAGCAGAGAAAGTCAGGGGTCAGAGACCCAGTACTTC
TRBJ2-4 - many TRBV7-2 CASSLGGSDIQYF TGTGCCAGCAGCTTAGGAGGGTCGGACATTCAGTACTTC
TRBJ2-3 TRBD1 many TRBV7-3 CASRKGTASTDTQYF TGTGCCAGCAGAAAAGGGACAGCCTCCACAGATACGCAGTATTTT
TRBJ2-5 TRBD1 - TRBV5-1 CASSLGPGGGETQYF TGCGCCAGCAGCTTGGGACCAGGGGGCGGGGAGACCCAGTACTTC
TRBJ2-3 - few TRBV7-2 CASSSRRAADTQYF TGTGCCAGCAGCTCACGAAGAGCCGCAGATACGCAGTATTTT
TRBJ2-1 - many TRBV6-1 CASGEVGYNEQFF TGTGCCAGCGGCGAGGTGGGGTACAATGAGCAGTTCTTC
TRBJ2-7 TRBD1 - TRBV6-1 CASSQGVRFEQYF TGTGCCAGCTCCCAGGGGGTAAGGTTCGAGCAGTACTTC
TRBJ2-7 TRBD1 - TRBV19 CASSLQTGGSFYEQYF TGTGCCAGTAGTCTACAAACAGGGGGGTCGTTCTACGAGCAGTACTTC
TRBJ1-6 - many TRBV20-1 CSARGAGRSSYNSPLHF TGCAGTGCTAGAGGGGCGGGGCGAAGCTCCTATAATTCACCCCTCCACTTT
TRBJ2-7 TRBD2 many TRBV27 CASTSRRTSANYEQYF TGTGCCAGCACCTCGCGCCGGACTAGCGCAAACTACGAGCAGTACTTC
TRBJ2-1 - many TRBV14 CASSQRGRFNEQFF TGTGCCAGCAGCCAACGGGGGCGGTTCAATGAGCAGTTCTTC
TRBJ2-5 - many TRBV28 CASSYAQGFRETQYF TGTGCCAGCAGTTATGCACAGGGATTTCGGGAGACCCAGTACTTC
TRBJ2-3 TRBD1 - TRBV20-1 CSAVWGQGGFTDTQYF TGCAGTGCTGTCTGGGGACAGGGGGGCTTCACAGATACGCAGTATTTT
TRBJ1-2 - many TRBV19 CASSPAIPYYGYTF TGTGCCAGTAGTCCAGCCATTCCCTACTATGGCTACACCTTC
TRBJ2-3 - many TRBV5-1 CASSLTGFHTDTQYF TGCGCCAGCAGTCTTACCGGGTTCCACACAGATACGCAGTATTTT
TRBJ1-2 - few TRBV7-9 CANSREDYGYTF TGTGCCAACTCTAGGGAGGACTATGGCTACACCTTC
TRBJ2-3 TRBD2 once TRBV7-2 CASSLGLAGVVSDTQYF TGTGCCAGCAGCTTAGGACTAGCGGGCGTCGTCTCAGATACGCAGTATTTT
TRBJ2-1 TRBD2 few TRBV7-6 CASSPGTSGVWQFF TGTGCCAGCAGCCCCGGGACTAGCGGGGTATGGCAGTTCTTC
TRBJ2-5 - many TRBV7-9 CASSLSSETQYF TGTGCCAGCAGCTTAAGCAGCGAGACCCAGTACTTC
TRBJ2-7 TRBD2 few TRBV5-5 CASSSVAGSLLEQYF TGTGCCAGCAGCTCCGTAGCGGGGTCCCTTCTGGAGCAGTACTTC
TRBJ2-1 - many TRBV30 CAWEIRGRPKFF TGTGCCTGGGAGATCAGGGGCCGCCCGAAGTTCTTC
TRBJ2-3 - many TRBV7-3 CASSSQGPTDTQYF TGTGCCAGCAGCTCTCAGGGACCCACAGATACGCAGTATTTT
TRBJ1-3 TRBD1 many TRBV20-1 CSAAKSGTGSGNTIYF TGCAGTGCTGCCAAATCCGGGACAGGCTCTGGAAACACCATATATTTT
TRBJ2-7 - many TRBV10-3 CAITETSAGYEQYF TGTGCCATCACCGAGACGAGTGCAGGCTACGAGCAGTACTTC
TRBJ2-2 - many TRBV7-3 CASSLKGRSSELFF TGTGCCAGCAGCTTAAAGGGCAGGTCGTCGGAGCTGTTTTTT
TRBJ2-2 - many TRBV20-1 CSASFKDTGELFF TGCAGTGCTAGTTTTAAGGACACCGGGGAGCTGTTTTTT
TRBJ1-1 - many TRBV5-1 CASSLQNTEAFF TGTGCCAGCAGCTTACAGAACACTGAAGCTTTCTTT
TRBJ1-1 - many TRBV9 CASSVGTANTEAFF TGTGCCAGCAGCGTAGGCACAGCCAACACTGAAGCTTTCTTT